These 30 T cell receptor beta chains originate from one sample sequenced in a study of blood T cell repertoires in COVID-19 (dated by TCRdb to about 2020). The protocol used for the library was the immunoSEQ multiplex PCR assay. TCRdb took this table from immuneACCESS and kept in-frame rearrangements with V and J called. Such tables lack part of the clones; where checked against another copy, unresolved V genes explain under half of the gap, and the rest is unexplained. This sample holds about 180,000 clones; over 60% were observed only once. Approximately 26% of the sample goes to the ten largest clones. The sample taken for sequencing was peripheral blood. All receptors derive from a woman aged 70 to 79 with acute or convalescent COVID-19.

In this sample, this clone turned up a few times. The genes are TRBV20-1 and TRBJ2-7, with 9 bases matching TRBD2. The CDR3 has 14 amino acids. Trimming cost V 3 bases and J 4 bases; bases outside gene matches: 7. Germline loops: CDR1 DFQATT, CDR2 SNEGSKA (reference sequence). Here the CDR3 reads CSASWAGGNYEQYF. CDR3 DNA: TGCAGTGCTAGTTGGGCGGGAGGGAATTACGAGCAGTACTTC.

The gene calls are TRBV7-8 and TRBJ1-4; D is unresolved. Germline CDR1 and CDR2: SGHVS and FQNEAQ. CDR3 length: 15 residues. V lost 4 bases, J lost 0 bases, and 9 bases lay in between. The CDR3 sequence is CASSSAQATNEKLFF. Here the CDR3 DNA reads TGTGCCAGCAGCTCAGCTCAGGCAACTAATGAAAAACTGTTTTTT. Together with reference TRBV7-8 and TRBJ1-4, the CDR3 gives the full variable domain: GAGVSQSPRYKVAKRGQDVALRCDPISGHVSLFWYQQALGQGPEFLTYFQNEAQLDKSGLPSDRFFAERPEGSVSTLKIQRTQQEDSAVYLCASSSAQATNEKLFFGSGTQLSVL.

This clone has only a few counts. The chain links TRBV19 to TRBJ2-1; 8 bases match TRBD2. V was clipped by 6 bases and J by 4 bases; unmatched bases: 11. The CDR3 has 16 residues. The V gene's germline CDR1 is LNHDA and CDR2 SQIVND (reference sequence). CDR3 nucleotides: TGTGCCAGTAGAGCATCGATTGCGGGAGGTTACAATGAGCAGTTCTTC. It codes for CASRASIAGGYNEQFF.

The rearrangement links TRBV7-8 to TRBJ1-4; 12 bases align to TRBD1. Germline CDR1 SGHVS, CDR2 FQNEAQ. V dropped 5 bases and J dropped 8; count of bases not matched to a gene: 6. The CDR3 loop spans 15 amino acids. As DNA, the CDR3 is TGTGCCAGCAGCCAACCCGGGACAGGGGGCGAAAAACTGTTTTTT. Its translation: CASSQPGTGGEKLFF.

The rearrangement joins TRBV9 to TRBJ2-2; 7 positions agree with TRBD2. V lost 0 bases to trimming and J lost 6 bases; unmatched junction nucleotides: 8. This CDR3 has 16 amino acids. Germline CDR1 and CDR2: SGDLS and YYNGEE. CDR3 bases: TGTGCCAGCAGCGTAGGCGGAGGGAGGGCGTCCGGGGAGCTGTTTTTT. Its protein is CASSVGGGRASGELFF.

This clone was counted once. This sequence joins TRBV2 and TRBJ2-3; D remains unclear. The length of the CDR3 is 14 residues. Trimming left V 4 bases short and J 4 bases short, with 12 bases between. Germline lookup yields CDR1 SNHLY and CDR2 FYNNEI. CDR3 DNA sequence: TGTGCCAGCAGTGGTGGAGCCCCCCCAGATACGCAGTATTTT. Protein sequence: CASSGGAPPDTQYF.

The chain combines TRBV30 with TRBJ1-6; D gene unclear. The CDR3 spans 15 residues. The germline CDR1 and CDR2 sequences are GTSNPN and SVGIG (reference sequence). V lost 4 bases and J 4 bases, leaving 14 bases between the germline ends. The CDR3 DNA sequence: TGTGCCTGGACGGGTGCAACTGGGTATAATTCACCCCTCCACTTT. It codes for CAWTGATGYNSPLHF.

The chain joins TRBV7-9 to TRBJ2-1, with TRBD1 matching over 10 bases. The germline CDR1 and CDR2 sequences are SEHNR and FQNEAQ (reference sequence). After removal of 1 base from V and 9 bases from J, the junction contained 0 bases not matched to a gene. The length of the CDR3 is 13 residues. CDR3 coding DNA: TGTGCCAGCAGCTTAGGGGACAGGGGTGAGCAGTTCTTC. This codes for CASSLGDRGEQFF.

The chain uses TRBV5-1 and TRBJ1-5; unclear D gene. Trimming took 4 bases from V and 2 from J, leaving 13 bases between them. The length of the CDR3 is 15 residues. Germline loops: CDR1 SGHRS, CDR2 YFSETQ. CDR3 DNA sequence: TGCGCCAGCAGCCCCGGCTCGGCGGGCAATCAGCCCCAGCATTTT. Amino acids: CASSPGSAGNQPQHF.

The chain combines TRBV5-1 with TRBJ2-5; 7 nucleotides align to TRBD2. V shed 0 bases and J 1 base; nucleotides not matched to a gene: 6. This CDR3 has 16 residues. Germline CDR1 and CDR2: SGHRS and YFSETQ. The CDR3 reads CASSLVVGGIQETQYF. The CDR3 bases are TGCGCCAGCAGCTTGGTAGTCGGGGGGATCCAAGAGACCCAGTACTTC.

This chain links TRBV14 with TRBJ1-2; D remains ambiguous. Trimming stripped 0 bases from V and 4 bases from J, with 9 bases between. Germline V lookup: CDR1 SGHDN, CDR2 FVKESK. The CDR3 has 14 residues. CDR3: CASSQDLRGYGYTF. CDR3 sequence (DNA): TGTGCCAGCAGCCAAGATCTCCGGGGCTATGGCTACACCTTC.

The chain recombines TRBV30 with TRBJ2-2; D is unresolved. The CDR3 is 12 residues long. Trimming removed 2 bases at V and 6 bases at J, with 7 bases between. Germline assignment: CDR1 GTSNPN and CDR2 SVGIG (reference sequence). The CDR3: CAWSPGPGELFF. In nucleotides, the CDR3 is TGTGCCTGGAGTCCCGGTCCCGGGGAGCTGTTTTTT.

The chain uses TRBV27 and TRBJ2-6; D is unresolved. V was shortened by 5 bases and J by 0 bases, with 5 bases between the two germline ends. The CDR3 covers 14 residues. The germline CDR1 and CDR2 sequences are MNHEY and SMNVEV (reference sequence). The CDR3 region has the DNA TGTGCCAGCAGTCCGGTCTCTGGGGCCAACGTCCTGACTTTC. Protein: CASSPVSGANVLTF.

This chain uses TRBV5-4 with TRBJ1-1, with D possibly TRBD1 on 5 matching bases. The CDR3 sequence is 14 residues long. Germline V lookup: CDR1 SGHNT, CDR2 YYREEE (reference sequence). Trimming left V 0 bases short and J 6 bases short, with 12 bases between. The CDR3 nucleotides read TGTGCCAGCAGCTTGGCCGGCGGGGCAGCTGAAGCTTTCTTT. It codes for CASSLAGGAAEAFF.

The chain joins TRBV3-1 (or the pseudogene TRBV3-2) to TRBJ2-5; 8 nucleotides line up with TRBD2. The CDR3 is 14 amino acids. The V and J ends lost 2 bases and 1 base, in that order; junction bases with no gene match: 0. Per the germline V gene, CDR1 is LGHDT and CDR2 is YNNKEL (reference sequence). The CDR3 bases are TGTGCCAGCAGCCAAAGCGGGGGCCAAGAGACCCAGTACTTC. Residues: CASSQSGGQETQYF.

The J gene is TRBJ2-1, the V gene TRBV9; TRBD2 aligns across 9 bases. The CDR3 totals 15 residues. The germline V gene has CDR1 SGDLS and CDR2 YYNGEE. V lost 6 bases to trimming and J lost 6 bases; unmatched junction nucleotides: 10. The CDR3 bases are TGTGCCAGCACCCCCGGAGGGACTAGCCGCAATGAGCAGTTCTTC. This sequence encodes CASTPGGTSRNEQFF.

The rearrangement links TRBV29-1 to TRBJ1-4; no reliable D call. The V gene's germline CDR1 is SQVTM and CDR2 ANQGSEA. The V end was cut by 5 bases, the J end by 7 bases, with 11 bases between. The CDR3 is made up of 12 amino acids. The CDR3 loop is CSVWRSGEKLFF. DNA of the CDR3: TGCAGCGTTTGGAGGTCAGGTGAAAAACTGTTTTTT.

The chain combines TRBV12-3 or TRBV12-4 with TRBJ2-1, with D perhaps matching TRBD2 (6 bases). The CDR3 contains 12 residues. Trimming took off 7 bases at V and 9 bases at J, with 13 bases between the two ends. The CDR3 spells CASTLTGVEQFF. The CDR3, as DNA: TGTGCCAGCACCCTAACGGGGGTTGAGCAGTTCTTC.

The CDR3 DNA is TGTGCCAGCAGGTTGAGGGTAGACGGCTGGAGCGAGCAGTACTTC. Translation: CASRLRVDGWSEQYF. The gene calls are TRBV7-2 and TRBJ2-7; a possible D gene is TRBD2 (5 bases). This CDR3 is 15 amino acids long. Germline V CDR1 and CDR2: SGHTA, FQGNSA. The germline V and J ends were trimmed by 6 bases and 6 bases, with 21 bases remaining between them. The full variable domain, with the rest looked up from reference TRBV7-2 and TRBJ2-7, is GAGVSQSPSNKVTEKGKDVELRCDPISGHTALYWYRQSLGQGLEFLIYFQGNSAPDKSGLPSDRFSAERTGGSVSTLTIQRTQQEDSAVYLCASRLRVDGWSEQYFGPGTRLTVT.

This clone was seen a few times. The chain carries TRBV7-9 and TRBJ2-1, with 13 bases that match TRBD2. Germline loops: CDR1 SEHNR, CDR2 FQNEAQ (reference sequence). V lost 5 bases, J lost 10 bases, and 8 bases stayed unmatched. The CDR3 covers 15 residues. The CDR3: CASSELAGGPQEQFF. In DNA form, the CDR3 reads TGTGCCAGCAGCGAACTAGCGGGAGGGCCTCAAGAGCAGTTCTTC.

This rearrangement joins TRBV5-1 to TRBJ2-3, with 11 bases aligning to TRBD2. The CDR3 consists of 17 residues. The V gene's germline CDR1 is SGHRS and CDR2 YFSETQ. The V gene end was trimmed by 4 bases and the J gene end by 1 base; junction bases not matched to a gene: 8. CDR3: CASSPMGLAVGTDTQYF. DNA for the CDR3: TGCGCCAGCAGCCCCATGGGACTAGCGGTAGGCACAGATACGCAGTATTTT.

V usage is TRBV2 and J usage is TRBJ1-3, with TRBD1 matching over 10 bases. Per the germline V gene, CDR1 is SNHLY and CDR2 is FYNNEI. CDR3 length: 15 residues. Unmatched junction bases numbered 3, after V lost 3 bases and J lost 4 bases. The CDR3 loop reads CASSEDRGRGNTIYF. The CDR3 DNA reads TGTGCCAGCAGTGAGGACAGGGGGAGAGGAAACACCATATATTTT. The whole variable domain, filled in from reference TRBV2 and TRBJ1-3, reads EPEVTQTPSHQVTQMGQEVILRCVPISNHLYFYWYRQILGQKVEFLVSFYNNEISEKSEIFDDQFSVERPDGSNFTLKIRSTKLEDSAMYFCASSEDRGRGNTIYFGEGSWLTVV.

The V call is TRBV3-1 (or the pseudogene TRBV3-2), the J call TRBJ1-2, with TRBD1 matching over 7 bases. The V gene's germline CDR1 is LGHDT and CDR2 YNNKEL (reference sequence). The trim removed 3 bases at V and 4 bases at J, leaving 5 bases unmatched. The CDR3 runs 14 residues. The CDR3 region has the DNA TGTGCCAGCAGCCAGCCGGGACAGACCTATGGCTACACCTTC. It specifies CASSQPGQTYGYTF.

V gene TRBV5-6 combines with J gene TRBJ2-2, with D unresolved. The germline V and J ends were trimmed by 4 bases and 5 bases, with 12 bases remaining between them. The CDR3 spans 14 residues. The V gene's germline CDR1 is SGHDT and CDR2 YYEEEE. The DNA of the CDR3 is TGTGCCAGCAGCCGTCTAGAGGCAACCGGGGAGCTGTTTTTT. Translated: CASSRLEATGELFF.

The chain joins TRBV6-5 to TRBJ1-2; 7 nucleotides line up with TRBD1. Trimming took 5 bases from V and 6 from J; bases not matched to a gene: 9. Germline V gives CDR1 MNHEY, CDR2 SVGAGI. This CDR3 contains 14 residues. CDR3 region: CASSNPTGVHGYTF. As DNA, the CDR3 is TGTGCCAGCAGTAACCCTACAGGGGTCCATGGCTACACCTTC.

There are a few counts of this clone. This sequence joins TRBV24-1 and TRBJ2-2; D may be TRBD1 (5 bases). Trimming removed 9 bases at V and 2 bases at J, with 21 bases between. The CDR3 consists of 17 residues. CDR1 is KGHDR, CDR2 SFDVKD, per germline. CDR3 amino acids: CATALNRQGVNTGELFF. Here the CDR3 DNA reads TGTGCCACCGCCTTAAATCGCCAGGGCGTTAACACCGGGGAGCTGTTTTTT.

CDR3 in DNA: TGTGCCAGCAGTTATGATTGGCGGGTACGGGAGACCCAGTACTTC. Its protein is CASSYDWRVRETQYF. This sequence joins TRBV6-5 and TRBJ2-5; a weak D match, TRBD2 (5 bases). V was shortened by 3 bases and J by 5 bases, with 16 bases between the two germline ends. Germline values: CDR1 MNHEY, CDR2 SVGAGI. The length of the CDR3 is 15 residues.

The genes are TRBV3-1 (or the pseudogene TRBV3-2) and TRBJ2-2; the match to TRBD2 covers 9 bases. Germline trimming cut 0 bases from V and 3 bases from J; bases unmatched to any gene: 8. CDR3 length equals 18 residues. The germline gives CDR1 LGHDT, CDR2 YNNKEL (reference sequence). Written as DNA, the CDR3 is TGTGCCAGCAGCCAAGATACCGGGCTAGCGGGATACACCGGGGAGCTGTTTTTT. It yields the protein CASSQDTGLAGYTGELFF.

This clone was detected a few times. V and J are TRBV2 and TRBJ2-2; 8 bases are a match to TRBD1. Germline CDR1 reads SNHLY; CDR2 reads FYNNEI. The CDR3 is 16 residues long. V trimming: 7 bases; J trimming: 4 bases; junction bases outside the gene matches: 11. DNA for the CDR3: TGTGCCAGCAAAGGCAGGGGGCACTCGGGCACCGGGGAGCTGTTTTTT. Its translation is CASKGRGHSGTGELFF. The whole variable domain, filled in from reference TRBV2 and TRBJ2-2, reads EPEVTQTPSHQVTQMGQEVILRCVPISNHLYFYWYRQILGQKVEFLVSFYNNEISEKSEIFDDQFSVERPDGSNFTLKIRSTKLEDSAMYFCASKGRGHSGTGELFFGEGSRLTVL.

This chain connects TRBV6-5 to TRBJ2-1, with 10 bases identical to TRBD2. The trim removed 8 bases at V and 9 bases at J, leaving 13 bases unmatched. Germline-derived CDR1 and CDR2 are MNHEY and SVGAGI. The CDR3 has 15 amino acids. The CDR3 here is CASLAGELQGGEQFF. DNA for the CDR3: TGTGCCAGCCTAGCGGGAGAATTGCAAGGTGGTGAGCAGTTCTTC.